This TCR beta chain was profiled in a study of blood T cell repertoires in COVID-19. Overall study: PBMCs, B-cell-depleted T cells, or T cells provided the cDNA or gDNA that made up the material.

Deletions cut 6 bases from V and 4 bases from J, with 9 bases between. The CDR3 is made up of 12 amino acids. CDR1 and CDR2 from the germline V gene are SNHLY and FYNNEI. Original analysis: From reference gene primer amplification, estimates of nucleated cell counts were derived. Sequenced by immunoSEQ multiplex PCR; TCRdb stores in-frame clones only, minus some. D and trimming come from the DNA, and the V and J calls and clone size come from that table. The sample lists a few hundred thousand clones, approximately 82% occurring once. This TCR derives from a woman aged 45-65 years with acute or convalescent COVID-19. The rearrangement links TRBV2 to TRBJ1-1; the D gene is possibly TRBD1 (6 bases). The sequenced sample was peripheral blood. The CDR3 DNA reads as TGTGCCAGCAGGGCCAGGGGCACTGAAGCTTTCTTT. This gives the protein CASRARGTEAFF.